This TCR beta chain was sequenced in a study of CD8 T cells in ankylosing spondylitis. Study-wide results and caveats: What seemed typical of ankylosing spondylitis blood was a TCR beta motif built from several highly homologous variants. CD8+ cells made up the disease-linked clones, which were relatively rare in peripheral blood.

TCRdb itself ran the 5' RACE reads through MiXCR, one entry per CDR3 protein. The sample includes under 55,000 distinct CDR3 sequences, roughly 7.3% of them seen just once. For this clonotype: Its antigen is not identified.

The ends lost 4 bases at V and 5 bases at J; junction bases unmatched: 7. The CDR3 sequence is 14 residues long. The germline CDR1 and CDR2 sequences are MDHEN and SYDVKM. The clonotype originates from a female donor with ankylosing spondylitis or in good health (not recorded which). The rearrangement uses TRBV28 and TRBJ1-1; 7 bases match TRBD1. The sample comprised blood, either unsorted or a sorted T cell fraction (not recorded which). As DNA, the CDR3 is TGTGCCAGCAGTTCACAGGGGCTCGGGACTGAAGCTTTCTTT. It translates to CASSSQGLGTEAFF.